The rows below give T cell receptor beta chains drawn from one sample of a study of T cell repertoires in cytomegalovirus infection. MiXCR, run by TCRdb on the reads, gives a single entry per CDR3 protein. In the table there are approximately 130,000 distinct CDR3 sequences, less than 9.5% of which are singletons. Sequencing was carried out using PBMCs. Receptor source: a human donor in good health (CMV status not recorded). Some clones in this sample may be carry-over from other donors' samples. CDR3s include the opening cysteine and the closing phenylalanine or tryptophan. D genes are given only for firm matches. Clone size appears in some rows only: once, few, many, or a class for an expanded clone.

V,J,size,D,CDR3,DNA
TRBV12-3/TRBV12-4,TRBJ1-1,many,-,CASSLDPTTEAFF,TGTGCCAGCAGTTTAGACCCCACCACTGAAGCTTTCTTT
TRBV6-5,TRBJ2-2,many,-,CASSYRIFANTGELFF,TGTGCCAGCAGTTACCGCATTTTCGCGAACACCGGGGAGCTGTTTTTT
TRBV7-2,TRBJ1-2,many,-,CASRLGWEAGSGYTF,TGTGCCAGCAGGCTTGGTTGGGAGGCCGGAAGTGGCTACACCTTC
TRBV7-7,TRBJ1-1,many,-,CASSFGLNTEAFF,TGTGCCAGCAGCTTTGGATTGAACACTGAAGCTTTCTTT
TRBV27,TRBJ2-7,many,TRBD1,CASSQTRDRQHEQYF,TGTGCCAGCAGCCAGACCCGGGACAGACAACACGAGCAGTACTTC
TRBV29-1,TRBJ2-5,-,-,CSVAVETQYF,TGCAGCGTTGCGGTGGAGACCCAGTACTTC
TRBV7-2,TRBJ2-1,many,-,CASRAPGAQSNEQFF,TGTGCCAGCAGAGCTCCGGGGGCCCAGAGCAATGAGCAGTTCTTC
TRBV6-6,TRBJ1-6,few,TRBD1,CASRPLGQANSPLHF,TGTGCCAGCAGACCTTTGGGACAGGCGAATTCACCCCTCCACTTT
TRBV5-4,TRBJ2-1,many,TRBD2,CASSLGGGAVHEQFF,TGTGCCAGCAGCTTGGGCGGGGGGGCCGTACATGAGCAGTTCTTC
TRBV20-1,TRBJ1-1,many,TRBD1,CSARAGGRTEAFF,TGCAGTGCTAGAGCAGGGGGAAGGACTGAAGCTTTCTTT
TRBV20-1,TRBJ1-3,many,-,CSASNPTGNTIYF,TGCAGTGCTAGTAATCCGACAGGAAACACCATATATTTT
TRBV20-1,TRBJ2-7,many,TRBD1,CSAERRDRSSYEQYF,TGCAGTGCCGAAAGACGGGACAGGAGCTCCTACGAGCAGTACTTC
TRBV12-3/TRBV12-4,TRBJ2-2,many,TRBD1,CSSGQGLKSGELFF,TGTTCATCTGGACAGGGGTTGAAAAGCGGGGAGCTGTTTTTT
TRBV28,TRBJ1-5,-,-,CASSLPGGNQPQHF,TGTGCCAGCAGTTTACCAGGGGGCAATCAGCCCCAGCATTTT
TRBV23-1,TRBJ1-2,-,-,CASSQSGEARGYTF,TGCGCCAGCAGTCAATCGGGGGAGGCCCGAGGCTACACCTTC
TRBV7-2,TRBJ1-3,many,-,CASSVPSGNTIYF,TGTGCCAGCAGCGTCCCGTCTGGAAACACCATATATTTT